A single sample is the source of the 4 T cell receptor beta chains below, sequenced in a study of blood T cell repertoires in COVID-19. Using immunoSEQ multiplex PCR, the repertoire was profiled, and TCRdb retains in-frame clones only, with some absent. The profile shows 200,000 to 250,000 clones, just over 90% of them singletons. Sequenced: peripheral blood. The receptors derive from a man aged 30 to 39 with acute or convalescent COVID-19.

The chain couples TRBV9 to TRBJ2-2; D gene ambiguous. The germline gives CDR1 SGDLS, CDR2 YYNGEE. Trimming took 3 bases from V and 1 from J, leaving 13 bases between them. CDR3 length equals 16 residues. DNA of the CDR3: TGTGCCAGCAGCGGAGTAGCCGCCCAGAACACCGGGGAGCTGTTTTTT. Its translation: CASSGVAAQNTGELFF.

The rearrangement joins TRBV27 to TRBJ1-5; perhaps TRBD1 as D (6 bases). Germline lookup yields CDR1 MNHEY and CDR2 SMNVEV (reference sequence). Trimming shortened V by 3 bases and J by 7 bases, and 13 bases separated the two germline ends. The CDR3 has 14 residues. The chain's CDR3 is CASSFALDSQPQHF. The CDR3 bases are TGTGCCAGCAGTTTCGCACTGGACAGCCAGCCCCAGCATTTT.

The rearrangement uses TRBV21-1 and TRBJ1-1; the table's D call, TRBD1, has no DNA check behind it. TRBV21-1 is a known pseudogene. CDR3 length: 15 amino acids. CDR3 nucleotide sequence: TGTGCCAGCAGCACTACCCCAGGGAATAGGGCTGAAGCTTTCTTT. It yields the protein CASSTTPGNRAEAFF.

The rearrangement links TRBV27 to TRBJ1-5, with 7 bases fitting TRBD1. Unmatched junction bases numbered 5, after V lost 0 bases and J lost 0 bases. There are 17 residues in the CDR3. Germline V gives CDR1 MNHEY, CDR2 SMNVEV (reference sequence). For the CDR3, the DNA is TGTGCCAGCAGTTTATCGGCAGGGGGTAATAGCAATCAGCCCCAGCATTTT. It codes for CASSLSAGGNSNQPQHF.